This T cell receptor beta chain was documented in a study of CD8 T cells in Susac syndrome. Roughly 0.45 to 1 ug RNA was reverse transcribed with random hexamers. Amplification of TCR beta CDR3 by immunoSEQ multiplex PCR spanned 54 Vbeta and 13 Jbeta. TCRdb independently ran MiXCR on the immunoSEQ multiplex PCR reads; one entry per CDR3 protein. The sample records 250,000 or so distinct CDR3 sequences, just over 90% being singletons. The multiple sclerosis control cohort comprised treatment-naive individuals presenting with stable or active relapsing-remitting disease. Negative isolation was used for CD8+ and CD4+ T cells, and FACS enrichment was applied to TEMRA cells. Trimming left V 2 bases short and J 4 bases short, with 15 bases between. The germline V gene encodes CDR1 SGHRS and CDR2 YFSETQ. The CDR3 extends over 15 amino acids.

This sequence joins TRBV5-1 and TRBJ2-5, with a weak D call TRBD1 (7 bases). Source material: CD4+ T cells from PBMCs. The clonotype originates from a human donor with multiple sclerosis. The CDR3 protein is CASSLEGARGETQYF. CDR3 bases: TGCGCCAGCAGCTTAGAGGGGGCGCGGGGAGAGACCCAGTACTTC.